A single TCR beta chain is shown here with its context. Antigen: not known. The limits of the CDR3 on the DNA are not certain, so only TCRdb's listed CDR3 is given. This sample is part of a study of TIL therapy for anti-PD-1-resistant metastatic lung cancer. Turning to the study itself: Progressing patients received lymphodepletion, expanded TIL infusion and IL-2. Median tumor PD-L1 proportion score was about 6%. Tumors carried a median 1.5 non-synonymous mutations per megabase.

Sequencing used immunoSEQ v3. The protocol was immunoSEQ multiplex PCR, while the TCRdb copy is restricted to in-frame clones and leaves out a portion. The repertoire includes roughly 54,000 clones, 80% to 90% of them detected once, and about 2.5% sits in the top ten. Whole-study results and caveats: The baseline peripheral repertoire was partially replaced by infused TIL clonotypes that later decayed.

Documented time point: pre-treatment sample, taken before nivolumab and TIL therapy. The CDR3 spans 11 amino acids, including both terminal residues. CDR1 is SQVTM, CDR2 ANQGSEA, per germline. The chain couples TRBV29-1 to TRBJ2-1. The TCR comes from a person aged 25 to 80 with non-small cell lung cancer. The sample here was blood, taken at baseline. The CDR3 sequence: CSVWEWDEQFF.